The clone carrying this T cell receptor (beta chain) was counted at least ten times. TCRdb recomputed calls from the multiplex PCR reads with MiXCR, one row per CDR3 protein. The profile shows approximately 37,000 distinct CDR3 sequences, approximately 37% of them singletons. This record belongs to a study of breast tumors, draining lymph nodes, adjacent tissues. Between the trimmed V and J ends, which lost 2 bases and 5 bases, there was a span of 16 bases. The CDR3 consists of 15 residues. Germline assignment: CDR1 ENHRY and CDR2 SYGVKD. This receptor was taken from a female donor with breast cancer. Some clones in this sample may be carry-over from other donors' samples. The sequenced sample was breast tumor tissue. The gene calls are TRBV10-3 and TRBJ2-7; a possible D gene is TRBD1 (6 bases). Written as DNA, the CDR3 is TGTGCCATCAGTGAGAGGTCAGGGGAAACTAACGAGCAGTACTTC. Protein: CAISERSGETNEQYF.